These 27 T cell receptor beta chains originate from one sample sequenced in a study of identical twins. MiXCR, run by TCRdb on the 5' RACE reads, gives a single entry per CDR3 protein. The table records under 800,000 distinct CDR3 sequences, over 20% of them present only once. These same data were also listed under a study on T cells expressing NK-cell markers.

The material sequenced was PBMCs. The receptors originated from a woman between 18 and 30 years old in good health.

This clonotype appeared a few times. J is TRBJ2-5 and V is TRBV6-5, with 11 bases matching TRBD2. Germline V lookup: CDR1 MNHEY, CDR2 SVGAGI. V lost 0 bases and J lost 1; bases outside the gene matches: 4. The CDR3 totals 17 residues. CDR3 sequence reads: CASSYSPSGGTQETQYF. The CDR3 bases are TGTGCCAGCAGTTACTCGCCTAGCGGGGGGACCCAAGAGACCCAGTACTTC.

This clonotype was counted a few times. The DNA of the CDR3 is TGTGCCATCCGGAGACCGGGACTAGGCTACGAGCAGTACTTC. Translation gives CAIRRPGLGYEQYF. The J gene is TRBJ2-7, the V gene TRBV10-3; 8 bases map to TRBD2. Germline V gene lookup returns CDR1 ENHRY and CDR2 SYGVKD. The V segment lost 8 bases and the J segment 3 bases; nucleotides outside the gene matches: 9. This CDR3 region has 14 residues.

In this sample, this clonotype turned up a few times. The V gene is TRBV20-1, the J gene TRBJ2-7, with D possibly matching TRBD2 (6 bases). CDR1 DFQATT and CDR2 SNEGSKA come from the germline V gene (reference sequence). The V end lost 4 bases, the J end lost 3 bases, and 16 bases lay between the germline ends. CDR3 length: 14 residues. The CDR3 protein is CSAIGRRRGYEQYF. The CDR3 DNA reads TGCAGTGCTATAGGCCGACGGAGGGGCTACGAGCAGTACTTC.

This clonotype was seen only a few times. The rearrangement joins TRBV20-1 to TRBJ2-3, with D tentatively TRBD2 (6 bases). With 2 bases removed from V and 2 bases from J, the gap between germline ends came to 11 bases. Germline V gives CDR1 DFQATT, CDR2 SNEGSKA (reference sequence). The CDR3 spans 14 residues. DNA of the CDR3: TGCAGTGCTAGATTCTCGGGAGCCACAGATACGCAGTATTTT. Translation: CSARFSGATDTQYF.

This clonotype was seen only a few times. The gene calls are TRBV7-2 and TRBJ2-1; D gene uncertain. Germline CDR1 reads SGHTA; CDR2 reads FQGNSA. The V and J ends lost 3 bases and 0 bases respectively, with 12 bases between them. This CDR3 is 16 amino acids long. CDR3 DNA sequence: TGTGCCAGCAGCTTCTCCACGCGGTACTCCTACAATGAGCAGTTCTTC. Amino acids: CASSFSTRYSYNEQFF.

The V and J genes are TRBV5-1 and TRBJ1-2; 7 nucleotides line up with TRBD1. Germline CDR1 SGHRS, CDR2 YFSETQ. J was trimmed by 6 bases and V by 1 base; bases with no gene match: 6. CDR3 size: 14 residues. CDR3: CASSLLEGAHGYTF. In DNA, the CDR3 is TGCGCCAGCAGCTTGTTGGAGGGGGCGCATGGCTACACCTTC.

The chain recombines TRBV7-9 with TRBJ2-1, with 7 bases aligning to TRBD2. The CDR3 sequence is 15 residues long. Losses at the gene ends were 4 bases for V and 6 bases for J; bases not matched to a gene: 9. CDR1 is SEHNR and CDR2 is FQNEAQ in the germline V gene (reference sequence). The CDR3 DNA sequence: TGTGCCAGCAGCTCCCTTTGGGGGGGACTCAATGAGCAGTTCTTC. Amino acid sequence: CASSSLWGGLNEQFF.

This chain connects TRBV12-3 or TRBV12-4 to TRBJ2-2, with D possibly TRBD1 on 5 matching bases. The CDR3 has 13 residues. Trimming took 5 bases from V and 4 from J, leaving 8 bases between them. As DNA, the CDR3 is TGTGCCAGCAGTCCAGGGTTCACCGGGGAGCTGTTTTTT. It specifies CASSPGFTGELFF.

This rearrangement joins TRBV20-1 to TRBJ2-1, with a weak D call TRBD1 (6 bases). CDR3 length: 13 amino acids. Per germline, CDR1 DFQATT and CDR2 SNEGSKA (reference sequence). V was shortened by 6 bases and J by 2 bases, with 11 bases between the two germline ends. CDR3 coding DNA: TGCAGTGCCCAGACAGGTGCCTACAATGAGCAGTTCTTC. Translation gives CSAQTGAYNEQFF.

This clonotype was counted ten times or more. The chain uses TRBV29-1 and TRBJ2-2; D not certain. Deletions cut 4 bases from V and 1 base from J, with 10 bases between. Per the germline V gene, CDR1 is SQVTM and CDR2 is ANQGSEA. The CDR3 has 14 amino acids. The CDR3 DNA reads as TGCAGCGTTGTTCCCTCAGGGAACACCGGGGAGCTGTTTTTT. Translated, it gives CSVVPSGNTGELFF.

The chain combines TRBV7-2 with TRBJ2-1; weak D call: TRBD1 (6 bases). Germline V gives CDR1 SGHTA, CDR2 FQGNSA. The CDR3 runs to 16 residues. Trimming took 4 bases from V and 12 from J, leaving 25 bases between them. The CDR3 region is CASSSYRTAVRHGQFF. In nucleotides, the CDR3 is TGTGCCAGCAGCTCTTACAGGACAGCCGTCCGCCATGGGCAGTTCTTC.

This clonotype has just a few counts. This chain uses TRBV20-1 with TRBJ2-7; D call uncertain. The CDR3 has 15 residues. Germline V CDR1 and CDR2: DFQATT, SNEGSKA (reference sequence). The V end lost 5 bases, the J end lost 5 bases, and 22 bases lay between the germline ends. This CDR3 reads CSAGPPDARGNEQYF. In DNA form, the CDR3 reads TGCAGTGCTGGACCCCCCGACGCGAGAGGTAACGAGCAGTACTTC.

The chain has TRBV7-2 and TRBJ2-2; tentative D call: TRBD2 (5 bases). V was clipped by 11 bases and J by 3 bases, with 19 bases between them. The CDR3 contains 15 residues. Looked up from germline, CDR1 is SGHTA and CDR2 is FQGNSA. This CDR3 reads CAQRMGSWDTGELFF. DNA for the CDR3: TGTGCCCAACGGATGGGGAGCTGGGACACCGGGGAGCTGTTTTTT.

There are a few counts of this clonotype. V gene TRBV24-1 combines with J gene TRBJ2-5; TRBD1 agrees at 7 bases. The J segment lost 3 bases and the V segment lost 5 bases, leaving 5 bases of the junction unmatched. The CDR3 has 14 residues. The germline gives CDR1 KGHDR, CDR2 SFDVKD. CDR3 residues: CATSAGGREETQYF. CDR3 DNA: TGTGCCACCAGTGCAGGGGGAAGGGAAGAGACCCAGTACTTC.

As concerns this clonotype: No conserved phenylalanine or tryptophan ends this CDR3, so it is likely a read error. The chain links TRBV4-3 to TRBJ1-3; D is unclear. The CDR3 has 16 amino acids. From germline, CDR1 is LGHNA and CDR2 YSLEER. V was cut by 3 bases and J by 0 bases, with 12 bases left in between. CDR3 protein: CASSQDGQYSGNTIYV. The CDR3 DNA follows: TGCGCCAGCAGCCAGGACGGGCAGTACTCTGGAAACACCATATATGTT.

As DNA, the CDR3 is TGTGCCAGCGTCCTTTCTAGCGGGAGCAACAATGAGCAGTTCTTC. Translation: CASVLSSGSNNEQFF. The chain is built from TRBV7-9 and TRBJ2-1, with 10 nucleotides matching TRBD2. The CDR3 runs 15 residues. The V and J ends lost 8 bases and 5 bases, in that order; junction bases with no gene match: 9. Germline-derived CDR1 and CDR2 are SEHNR and FQNEAQ (reference sequence).

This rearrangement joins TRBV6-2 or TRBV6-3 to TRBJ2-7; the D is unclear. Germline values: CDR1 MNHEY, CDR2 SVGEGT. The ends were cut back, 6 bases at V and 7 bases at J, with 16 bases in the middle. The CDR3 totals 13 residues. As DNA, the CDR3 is TGTGCCAGCAGGGACCCGGCCGCTAAAGAGCAGTACTTC. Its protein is CASRDPAAKEQYF.

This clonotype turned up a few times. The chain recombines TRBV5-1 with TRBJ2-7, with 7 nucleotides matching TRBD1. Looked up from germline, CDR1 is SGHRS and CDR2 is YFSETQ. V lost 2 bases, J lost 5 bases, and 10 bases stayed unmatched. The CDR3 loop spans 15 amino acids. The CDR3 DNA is TGCGCCAGCAGCTTCAGGACAGGCTCCCCCAACGAGCAGTACTTC. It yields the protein CASSFRTGSPNEQYF.

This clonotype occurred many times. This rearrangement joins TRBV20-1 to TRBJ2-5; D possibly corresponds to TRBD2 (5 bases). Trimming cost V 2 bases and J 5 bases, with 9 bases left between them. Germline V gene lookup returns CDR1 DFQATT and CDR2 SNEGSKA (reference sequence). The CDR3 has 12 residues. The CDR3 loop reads CSARLGDETQYF. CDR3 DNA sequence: TGCAGTGCTAGATTGGGAGATGAGACCCAGTACTTC.

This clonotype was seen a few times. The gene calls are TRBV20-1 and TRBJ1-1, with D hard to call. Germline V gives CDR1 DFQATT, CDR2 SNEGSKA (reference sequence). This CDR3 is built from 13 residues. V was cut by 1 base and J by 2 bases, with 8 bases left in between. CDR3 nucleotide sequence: TGCAGTGCTAGAGTTTTGTCAAACACTGAAGCTTTCTTT. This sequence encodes CSARVLSNTEAFF.

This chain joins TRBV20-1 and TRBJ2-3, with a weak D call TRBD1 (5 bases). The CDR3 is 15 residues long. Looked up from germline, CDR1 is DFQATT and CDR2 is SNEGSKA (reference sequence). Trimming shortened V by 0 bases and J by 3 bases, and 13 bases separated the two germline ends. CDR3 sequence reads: CSARDSRVRTDTQYF. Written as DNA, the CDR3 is TGCAGTGCTAGAGATTCCAGGGTTAGGACAGATACGCAGTATTTT.

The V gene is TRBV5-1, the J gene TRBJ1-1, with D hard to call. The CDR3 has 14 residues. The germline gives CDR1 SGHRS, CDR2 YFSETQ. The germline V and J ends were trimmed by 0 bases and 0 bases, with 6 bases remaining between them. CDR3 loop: CASSLDGLNTEAFF. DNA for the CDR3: TGCGCCAGCAGCTTGGACGGCTTGAACACTGAAGCTTTCTTT. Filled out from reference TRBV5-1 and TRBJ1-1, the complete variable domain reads KAGVTQTPRYLIKTRGQQVTLSCSPISGHRSVSWYQQTPGQGLQFLFEYFSETQRNKGNFPGRFSGRQFSNSRSEMNVSTLELGDSALYLCASSLDGLNTEAFFGQGTRLTVV.

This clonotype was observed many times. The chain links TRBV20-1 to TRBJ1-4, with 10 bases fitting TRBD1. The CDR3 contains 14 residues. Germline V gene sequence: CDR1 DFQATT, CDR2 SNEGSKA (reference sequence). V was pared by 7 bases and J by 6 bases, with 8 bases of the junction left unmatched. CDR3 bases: TGCAGTGTTCTCTCCGGGACAGGGGATGAAAAACTGTTTTTT. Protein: CSVLSGTGDEKLFF.

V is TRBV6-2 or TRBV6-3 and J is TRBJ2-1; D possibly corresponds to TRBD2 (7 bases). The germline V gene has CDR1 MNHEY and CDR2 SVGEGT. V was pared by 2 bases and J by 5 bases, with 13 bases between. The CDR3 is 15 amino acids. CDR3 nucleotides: TGTGCCAGCAGTTACGGGGGGGGGGCGGACAATGAGCAGTTCTTC. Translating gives CASSYGGGADNEQFF.

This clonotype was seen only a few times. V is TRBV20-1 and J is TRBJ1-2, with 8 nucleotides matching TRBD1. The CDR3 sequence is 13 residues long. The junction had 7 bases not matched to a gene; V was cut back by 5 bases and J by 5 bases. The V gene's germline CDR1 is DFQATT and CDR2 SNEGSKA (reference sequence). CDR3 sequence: CSAVTGGRYGYTF. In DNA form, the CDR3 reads TGCAGTGCTGTAACAGGGGGGAGGTATGGCTACACCTTC.

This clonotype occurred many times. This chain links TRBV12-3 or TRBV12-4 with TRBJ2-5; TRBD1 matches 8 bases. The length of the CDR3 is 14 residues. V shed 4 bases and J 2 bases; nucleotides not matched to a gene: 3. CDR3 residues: CASSSRQGQETQYF. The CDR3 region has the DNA TGTGCCAGCAGTTCCAGACAGGGGCAAGAGACCCAGTACTTC.

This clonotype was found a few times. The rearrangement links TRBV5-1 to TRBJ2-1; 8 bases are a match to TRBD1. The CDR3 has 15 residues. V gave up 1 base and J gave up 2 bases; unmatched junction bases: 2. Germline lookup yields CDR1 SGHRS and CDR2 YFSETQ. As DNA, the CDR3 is TGCGCCAGCAGCTTGATACAGGGGGCCTACAATGAGCAGTTCTTC. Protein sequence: CASSLIQGAYNEQFF.